This TCR beta chain stems from a study of blood T cell repertoires in COVID-19. Study summary: The United States, Italy and Spain were the sources of the acute and convalescent COVID-19 samples.

Germline CDR1 reads MNHEY; CDR2 reads SMNVEV (reference sequence). Losses at the gene ends were 6 bases for V and 3 bases for J; bases not matched to a gene: 12. CDR3 length: 17 amino acids. Profiled with immunoSEQ multiplex PCR; TCRdb holds only in-frame clones, not every one. The table records 90,000 to 140,000 clones, 85% to 90% of them present only once. This TCR was sampled from a man between 45 and 60 years old with acute or convalescent COVID-19. The sample was peripheral blood. The chain recombines TRBV27 with TRBJ2-2, with 8 bases aligning to TRBD2. This chain's CDR3 is CASSRSGAGLHTGELFF. DNA of the CDR3: TGTGCCAGCAGCCGTAGCGGGGCGGGGCTGCACACCGGGGAGCTGTTTTTT.